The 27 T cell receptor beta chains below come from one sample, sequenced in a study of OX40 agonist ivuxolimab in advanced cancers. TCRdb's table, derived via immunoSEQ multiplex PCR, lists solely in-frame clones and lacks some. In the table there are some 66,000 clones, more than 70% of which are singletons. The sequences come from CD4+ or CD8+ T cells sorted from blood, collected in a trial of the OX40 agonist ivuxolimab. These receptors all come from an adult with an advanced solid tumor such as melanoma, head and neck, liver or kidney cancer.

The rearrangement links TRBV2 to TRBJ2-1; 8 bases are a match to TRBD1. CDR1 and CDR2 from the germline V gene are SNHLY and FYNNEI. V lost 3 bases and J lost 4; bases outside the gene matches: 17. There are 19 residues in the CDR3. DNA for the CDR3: TGTGCCAGCAGTGATCCGGGACAGGTGTTCAATGAGGGATACAATGAGCAGTTCTTC. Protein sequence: CASSDPGQVFNEGYNEQFF. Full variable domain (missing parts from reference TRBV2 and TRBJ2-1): EPEVTQTPSHQVTQMGQEVILRCVPISNHLYFYWYRQILGQKVEFLVSFYNNEISEKSEIFDDQFSVERPDGSNFTLKIRSTKLEDSAMYFCASSDPGQVFNEGYNEQFFGPGTRLTVL.

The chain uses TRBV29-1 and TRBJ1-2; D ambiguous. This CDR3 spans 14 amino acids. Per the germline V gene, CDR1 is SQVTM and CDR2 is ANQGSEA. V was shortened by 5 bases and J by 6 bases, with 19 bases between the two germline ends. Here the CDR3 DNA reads TGCAGCGTTATGCGTGGACTCGGAGTGGATGGCTACACCTTC. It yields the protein CSVMRGLGVDGYTF.

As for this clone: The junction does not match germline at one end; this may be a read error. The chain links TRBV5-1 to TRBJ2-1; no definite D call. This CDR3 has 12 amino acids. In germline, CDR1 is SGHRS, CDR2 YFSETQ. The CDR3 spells CAISPRVPIEFF. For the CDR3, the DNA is TGCGCCATCAGCCCCCGGGTCCCAATAGAGTTCTTC.

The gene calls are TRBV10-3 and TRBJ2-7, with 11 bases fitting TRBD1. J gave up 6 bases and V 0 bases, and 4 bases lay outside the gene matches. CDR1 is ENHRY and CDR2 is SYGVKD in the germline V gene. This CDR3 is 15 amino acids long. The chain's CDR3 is CAISESGQGASEQYF. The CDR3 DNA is TGTGCCATCAGTGAGTCCGGACAGGGGGCTAGCGAGCAGTACTTC.

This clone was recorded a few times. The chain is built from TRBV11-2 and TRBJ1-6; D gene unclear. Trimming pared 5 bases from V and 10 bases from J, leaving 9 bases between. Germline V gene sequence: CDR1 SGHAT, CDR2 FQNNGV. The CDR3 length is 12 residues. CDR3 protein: CASSRARSPLHF. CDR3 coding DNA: TGTGCCAGCAGCCGGGCGCGGTCACCCCTCCACTTT. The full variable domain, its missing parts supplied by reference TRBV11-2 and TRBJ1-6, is EAGVAQSPRYKIIEKRQSVAFWCNPISGHATLYWYQQILGQGPKLLIQFQNNGVVDDSQLPKDRFSAERLKGVDSTLKIQPAKLEDSAVYLCASSRARSPLHFGNGTRLTVT.

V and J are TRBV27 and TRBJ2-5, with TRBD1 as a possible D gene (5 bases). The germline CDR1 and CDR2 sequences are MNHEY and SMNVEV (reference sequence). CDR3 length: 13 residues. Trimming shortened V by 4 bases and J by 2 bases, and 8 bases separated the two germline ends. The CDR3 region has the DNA TGTGCCAGCAGTTCCCGACAGCAAGAGACCCAGTACTTC. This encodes CASSSRQQETQYF.

DNA of the CDR3: TGTGCCAGCACCCGACAGGGGTCACCCCTCCACTTT. It encodes CASTRQGSPLHF. The V call is TRBV6-1, the J call TRBJ1-6; 8 bases align to TRBD1. The CDR3 loop spans 12 amino acids. V gave up 7 bases and J gave up 10 bases; unmatched junction bases: 3. Germline-derived CDR1 and CDR2 are MNHNS and SASEGT.

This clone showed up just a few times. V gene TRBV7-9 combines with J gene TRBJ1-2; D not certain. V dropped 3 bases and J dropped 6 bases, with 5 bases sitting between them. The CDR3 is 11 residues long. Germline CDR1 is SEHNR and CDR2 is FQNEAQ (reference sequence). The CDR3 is CASSLSDGYTF. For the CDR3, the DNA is TGTGCCAGCAGCTTGAGTGATGGCTACACCTTC.

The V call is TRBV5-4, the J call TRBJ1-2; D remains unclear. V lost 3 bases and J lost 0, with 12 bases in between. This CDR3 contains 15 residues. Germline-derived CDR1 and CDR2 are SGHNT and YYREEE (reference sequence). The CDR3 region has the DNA TGTGCCAGCAGCTCCCCTGCGGAGGCTAACTATGGCTACACCTTC. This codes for CASSSPAEANYGYTF.

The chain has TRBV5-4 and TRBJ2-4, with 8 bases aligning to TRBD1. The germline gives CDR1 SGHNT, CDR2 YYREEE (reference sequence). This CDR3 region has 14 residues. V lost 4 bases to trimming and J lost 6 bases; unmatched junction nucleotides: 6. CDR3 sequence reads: CASSLPGQGNIQYF. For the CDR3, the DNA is TGTGCCAGCAGCCTTCCCGGACAGGGAAACATTCAGTACTTC. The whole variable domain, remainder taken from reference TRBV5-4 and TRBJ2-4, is ETGVTQSPTHLIKTRGQQVTLRCSSQSGHNTVSWYQQALGQGPQFIFQYYREEENGRGNFPPRFSGLQFPNYSSELNVNALELDDSALYLCASSLPGQGNIQYFGAGTRLSVL.

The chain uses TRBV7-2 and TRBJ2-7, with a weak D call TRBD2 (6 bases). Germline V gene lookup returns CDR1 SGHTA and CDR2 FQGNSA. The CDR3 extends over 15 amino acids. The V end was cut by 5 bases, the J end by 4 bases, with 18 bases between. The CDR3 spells CASSLWGTGAYEQYF. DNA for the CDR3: TGTGCCAGCAGCCTGTGGGGGACTGGAGCTTACGAGCAGTACTTC.

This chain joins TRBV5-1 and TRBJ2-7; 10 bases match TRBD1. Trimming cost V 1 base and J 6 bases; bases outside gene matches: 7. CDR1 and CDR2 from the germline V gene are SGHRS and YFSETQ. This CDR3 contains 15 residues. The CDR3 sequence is CASSLTPGQGGEQYF. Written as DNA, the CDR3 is TGCGCCAGCAGCTTGACCCCTGGACAGGGGGGCGAGCAGTACTTC. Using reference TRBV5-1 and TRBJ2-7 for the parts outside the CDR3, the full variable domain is KAGVTQTPRYLIKTRGQQVTLSCSPISGHRSVSWYQQTPGQGLQFLFEYFSETQRNKGNFPGRFSGRQFSNSRSEMNVSTLELGDSALYLCASSLTPGQGGEQYFGPGTRLTVT.

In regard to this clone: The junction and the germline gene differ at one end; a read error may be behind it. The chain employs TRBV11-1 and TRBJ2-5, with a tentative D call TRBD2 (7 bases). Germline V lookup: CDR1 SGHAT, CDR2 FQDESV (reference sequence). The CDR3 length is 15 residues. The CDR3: CANSSLRGAQETQYF. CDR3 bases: TGTGCCAACAGCTCCCTTCGGGGGGCACAAGAGACCCAGTACTTC.

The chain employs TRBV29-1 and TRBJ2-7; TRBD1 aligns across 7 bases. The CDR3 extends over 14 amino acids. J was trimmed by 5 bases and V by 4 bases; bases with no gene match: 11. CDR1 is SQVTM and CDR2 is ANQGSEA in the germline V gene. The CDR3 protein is CSVVPKGAVDEQYF. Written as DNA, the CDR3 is TGCAGCGTTGTCCCCAAGGGGGCTGTTGACGAGCAGTACTTC.

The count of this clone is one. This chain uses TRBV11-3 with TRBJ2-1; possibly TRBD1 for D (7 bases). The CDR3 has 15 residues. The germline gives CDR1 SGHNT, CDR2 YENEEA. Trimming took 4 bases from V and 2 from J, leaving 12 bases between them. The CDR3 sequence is CASSSSGGTYNEQFF. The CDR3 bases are TGTGCCAGCAGCTCATCAGGGGGGACCTACAATGAGCAGTTCTTC.

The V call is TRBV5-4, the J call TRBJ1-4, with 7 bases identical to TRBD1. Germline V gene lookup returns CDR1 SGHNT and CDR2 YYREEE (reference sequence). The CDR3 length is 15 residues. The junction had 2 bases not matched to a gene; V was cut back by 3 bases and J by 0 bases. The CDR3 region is CASSWDSSTNEKLFF. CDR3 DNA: TGTGCCAGCAGCTGGGACAGTTCAACTAATGAAAAACTGTTTTTT.

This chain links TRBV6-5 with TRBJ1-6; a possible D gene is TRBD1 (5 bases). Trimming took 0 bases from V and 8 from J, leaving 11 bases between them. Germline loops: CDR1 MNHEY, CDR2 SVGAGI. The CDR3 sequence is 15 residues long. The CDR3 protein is CASSYSRGIHSPLHF. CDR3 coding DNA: TGTGCCAGCAGTTACTCTCGGGGGATCCATTCACCCCTCCACTTT.

CDR3 protein: CASSLGGRDNEQFF. The CDR3 coding sequence is TGCGCCAGCAGCTTGGGGGGCCGCGACAATGAGCAGTTCTTC. The chain combines TRBV5-1 with TRBJ2-1; maybe TRBD1 (5 bases). From germline, CDR1 is SGHRS and CDR2 YFSETQ. The V and J ends lost 0 bases and 5 bases respectively, with 9 bases between them. The CDR3 runs to 14 residues.

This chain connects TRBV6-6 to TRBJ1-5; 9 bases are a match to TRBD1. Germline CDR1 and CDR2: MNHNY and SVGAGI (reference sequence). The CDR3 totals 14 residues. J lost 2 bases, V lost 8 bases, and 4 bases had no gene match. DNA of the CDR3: TGTGCCAGCTCACAGGGGGCCGGCAATCAGCCCCAGCATTTT. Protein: CASSQGAGNQPQHF.

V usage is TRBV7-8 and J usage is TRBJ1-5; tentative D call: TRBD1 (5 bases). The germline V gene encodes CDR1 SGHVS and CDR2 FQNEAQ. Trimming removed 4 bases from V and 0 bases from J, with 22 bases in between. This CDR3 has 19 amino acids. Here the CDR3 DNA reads TGTGCCAGCAGCTCGCCCGGGGGACCCAATCTCTATAGCAATCAGCCCCAGCATTTT. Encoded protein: CASSSPGGPNLYSNQPQHF.

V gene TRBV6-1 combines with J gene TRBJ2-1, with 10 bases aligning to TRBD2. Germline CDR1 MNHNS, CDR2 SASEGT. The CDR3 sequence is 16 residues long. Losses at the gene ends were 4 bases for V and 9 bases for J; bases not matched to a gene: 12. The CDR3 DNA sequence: TGTGCCAGCAGTGTATCAGCGGGGGGGCCGTGGAGTGAGCAGTTCTTC. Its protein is CASSVSAGGPWSEQFF.

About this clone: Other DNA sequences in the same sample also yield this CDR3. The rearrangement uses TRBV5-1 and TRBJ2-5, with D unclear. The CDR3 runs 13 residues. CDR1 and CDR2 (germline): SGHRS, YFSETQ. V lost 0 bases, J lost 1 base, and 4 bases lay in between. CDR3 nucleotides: TGCGCCAGCAGCTTGGCGGTCCAAGAGACCCAGTACTTC. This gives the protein CASSLAVQETQYF.

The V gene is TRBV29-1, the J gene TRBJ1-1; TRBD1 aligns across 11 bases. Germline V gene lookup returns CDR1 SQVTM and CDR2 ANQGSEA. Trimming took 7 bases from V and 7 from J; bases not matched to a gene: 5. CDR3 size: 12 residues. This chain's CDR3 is CSAGQGANEAFF. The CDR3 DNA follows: TGCAGCGCTGGACAGGGGGCGAATGAAGCTTTCTTT.

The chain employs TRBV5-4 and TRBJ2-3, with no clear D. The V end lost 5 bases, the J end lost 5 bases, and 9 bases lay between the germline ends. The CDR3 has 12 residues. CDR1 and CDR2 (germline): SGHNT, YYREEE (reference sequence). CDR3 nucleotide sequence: TGTGCCAGCAGTCCACGGCTAGATACGCAGTATTTT. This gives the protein CASSPRLDTQYF.

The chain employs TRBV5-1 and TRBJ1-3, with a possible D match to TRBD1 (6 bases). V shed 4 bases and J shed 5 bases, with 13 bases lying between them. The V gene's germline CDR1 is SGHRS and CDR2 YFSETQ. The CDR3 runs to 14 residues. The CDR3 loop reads CASSPGTIRNTIYF. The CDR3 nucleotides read TGCGCCAGCAGCCCCGGGACAATAAGAAACACCATATATTTT.

The DNA of the CDR3 is TGTGCCAGCAGTGTGAAAGAGGGGGGTCACACTGAAGCTTTCTTT. Residues: CASSVKEGGHTEAFF. V and J are TRBV6-1 and TRBJ1-1; D may be TRBD1 (6 bases). In germline, CDR1 is MNHNS, CDR2 SASEGT. The CDR3 covers 15 residues. Trimming removed 4 bases at V and 3 bases at J, with 15 bases between.

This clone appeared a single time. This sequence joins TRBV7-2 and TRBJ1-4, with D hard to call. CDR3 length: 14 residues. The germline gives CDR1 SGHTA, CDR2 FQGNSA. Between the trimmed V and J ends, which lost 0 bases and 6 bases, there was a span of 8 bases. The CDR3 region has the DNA TGTGCCAGCAGCTTAGCCGGTTTGGATGAAAAACTGTTTTTT. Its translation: CASSLAGLDEKLFF. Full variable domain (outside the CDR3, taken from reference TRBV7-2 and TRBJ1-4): GAGVSQSPSNKVTEKGKDVELRCDPISGHTALYWYRQSLGQGLEFLIYFQGNSAPDKSGLPSDRFSAERTGGSVSTLTIQRTQQEDSAVYLCASSLAGLDEKLFFGSGTQLSVL.